This T cell receptor (beta chain) is from a study of T cells in Graves' hyperthyroidism and ophthalmopathy. About the research overall: Before treatment of any kind, peripheral blood was taken at initial diagnosis.

Concerning this clonotype itself: This may be a read error: a much more frequent sequence differs by one nucleotide.

Regions amplified from RNA transcripts were the TCR beta CDR3 regions. A first-round RT-PCR of the TCR CDR3 used the HTBI primer set. From the multiplex PCR reads, TCRdb called clonotypes with MiXCR, one entry per CDR3 protein. Altogether approximately 570,000 distinct CDR3 sequences are present, around 20% being singletons, with the ten largest covering less than 55%. CDR3 length: 12 amino acids. Germline CDR1 MDHEN, CDR2 SYDVKM. This chain uses TRBV28 with TRBJ1-1; weak D call: TRBD1 (5 bases). Material for sequencing was blood. This clonotype was obtained from a man aged 35-49 years with Graves' ophthalmopathy. CDR3 in amino acids: CTSSLGTSEAFF. The CDR3 DNA follows: TGTACCAGCAGTTTAGGGACCTCTGAAGCTTTCTTT.